Listed below are T cell receptor beta chains from one sample, sequenced in a study of identifying expanded T cells in peripheral blood. Libraries were prepared by immunoSEQ multiplex PCR; TCRdb keeps only in-frame clonotypes and omits some of them. This table has around 94,000 clones, more than 75% appearing once. The sequenced sample consisted of blood. These receptors came from a person between 18 and 70 years old in good health. Each CDR3 is given with its conserved first and last residue. The order of the fields is D gene, V gene, clone size, J gene, CDR3 DNA, CDR3 protein. The D gene is left open where the match is weak. The size field is filled for only some rows; it gives once, few, many or a size class.

D: TRBD1; V: TRBV6-1; size: .; J: TRBJ1-5; DNA: TGTGCCAGCAGTGAATACTCAGGGGGTAATCAGCCCCAGCATTTT; CDR3: CASSEYSGGNQPQHF
D: .; V: TRBV9; size: .; J: TRBJ2-1; DNA: TGTGCCAGCAGCGTTAGTAGGGTCAATGAGCAGTTCTTC; CDR3: CASSVSRVNEQFF
D: .; V: TRBV30; size: .; J: TRBJ2-7; DNA: TGTGCCTGGAGTCATCTAGTTGGGAGGAGTTGGTACTTC; CDR3: CAWSHLVGRSWYF
D: .; V: TRBV10-2; size: .; J: TRBJ1-1; DNA: TGCGCCAGCAGTCACAACAACCGCACCTGGGAAGCTTTCTTT; CDR3: CASSHNNRTWEAFF
D: .; V: TRBV11-1; size: .; J: TRBJ1-1; DNA: TGTGCCAGCAGCGCCCTCATGGTGAACACTGAAGCTTTCTTT; CDR3: CASSALMVNTEAFF
D: .; V: TRBV7-9; size: once; J: TRBJ1-3; DNA: TGTGCCAGCAGCTTAAATTCGGCAGACTCTGGAAACACCATATATTTT; CDR3: CASSLNSADSGNTIYF
D: TRBD1; V: TRBV14; size: .; J: TRBJ1-1; DNA: TGTGCCAGCAGCCCCGCGACAGGGAGGACTGAAGCTTTCTTT; CDR3: CASSPATGRTEAFF
D: .; V: TRBV7-2; size: .; J: TRBJ1-1; DNA: TGTGCCAGCAGTTCTCCCCTCAAAGCAGGGTACACTGAAGCTTTCTTT; CDR3: CASSSPLKAGYTEAFF
D: .; V: TRBV25-1; size: .; J: TRBJ1-5; DNA: TGTGCCAGCAGTGGGGGACGGAATCAGCCCCAGCATTTT; CDR3: CASSGGRNQPQHF
D: .; V: TRBV5-1; size: .; J: TRBJ2-7; DNA: TGCGCCAGCAGCTTGGGGGGCACCTACGAGCAGTACTTC; CDR3: CASSLGGTYEQYF
D: .; V: TRBV30; size: .; J: TRBJ1-1; DNA: TGTGCCTGGAGTGTCGGGGGTAACACTGAAGCTTTCTTT; CDR3: CAWSVGGNTEAFF
D: .; V: TRBV29-1; size: .; J: TRBJ2-5; DNA: TGCAGCGCACGGGTATGGACAGAAGAGACCCAGTACTTC; CDR3: CSARVWTEETQYF
D: .; V: TRBV6-6; size: .; J: TRBJ2-3; DNA: TGTGCCAGCAGTTATCTCCCCCGGGCCTCAGCAGATACGCAGTATTTT; CDR3: CASSYLPRASADTQYF
D: .; V: TRBV7-9; size: .; J: TRBJ2-3; DNA: TGTGCCAGCAGCAAAATGACGGGCCTCCCTAGCACAGATACGCAGTATTTT; CDR3: CASSKMTGLPSTDTQYF
D: .; V: TRBV7-2; size: .; J: TRBJ1-3; DNA: TGTGCCAGCAGTTACGGGGATCGGGGCCGCGGAAACACCATATATTTT; CDR3: CASSYGDRGRGNTIYF
D: .; V: TRBV5-1; size: .; J: TRBJ2-1; DNA: TGCGCCAGCAGCTTGGTTCTTGGAGGTGAGCAGTTCTTC; CDR3: CASSLVLGGEQFF
D: .; V: TRBV15; size: .; J: TRBJ1-5; DNA: TGTGCCACCAGCAGAGATTTTTCTAATCAGCCCCAGCATTTT; CDR3: CATSRDFSNQPQHF
D: TRBD1; V: TRBV19; size: few; J: TRBJ1-5; DNA: TGTGCCAGTAGTGGACCCGGGACAGGGGTTGGCCAGCCCCAGCATTTT; CDR3: CASSGPGTGVGQPQHF
D: .; V: TRBV6-1; size: .; J: TRBJ1-3; DNA: TGTGCCAGCAGTGACGACAGCCTCTCTGGAAACACCATATATTTT; CDR3: CASSDDSLSGNTIYF
D: TRBD1; V: TRBV30; size: .; J: TRBJ2-2; DNA: TGTGCCTGGGGGACACCGGGACAGGGGTTGGACGGGCGTGTGGTCGGGGAGCTGTTTTTT; CDR3: CAWGTPGQGLDGRVVGELFF
D: .; V: TRBV2; size: .; J: TRBJ1-5; DNA: TGTGCCAGCAGGAACCAGGTGGGATCGTATAGCAATCAGCCCCAGCATTTT; CDR3: CASRNQVGSYSNQPQHF
D: .; V: TRBV30; size: once; J: TRBJ2-7; DNA: TGTGCCTGGAGTGTAGGTCCAGACGAGCAGTACTTC; CDR3: CAWSVGPDEQYF
D: .; V: TRBV5-1; size: .; J: TRBJ1-2; DNA: TGCGCCAGCAGCTCCGGGACCGTTGACTATGGCTACACCTTC; CDR3: CASSSGTVDYGYTF
D: .; V: TRBV7-8; size: .; J: TRBJ1-2; DNA: TGTGCCAGCAGCTTAGCGGGCCCCCGAGTTTATGGCTACACCTTC; CDR3: CASSLAGPRVYGYTF
D: .; V: TRBV5-6; size: .; J: TRBJ1-6; DNA: TGTGCCAGCACCCCTCCGTGGCGACGGCATTCACCCCTCCACTTT; CDR3: CASTPPWRRHSPLHF
D: .; V: TRBV25-1; size: .; J: TRBJ2-1; DNA: TGTGCCAGCAGGGGTGGACTCGGGATGAGTGAGCAGTTCTTC; CDR3: CASRGGLGMSEQFF
D: TRBD1; V: TRBV7-2; size: .; J: TRBJ1-1; DNA: TGTGCCAGCAGCTTAGGCGGGACAGGGATGAACACTGAAGCTTTCTTT; CDR3: CASSLGGTGMNTEAFF
D: TRBD1; V: TRBV18; size: .; J: TRBJ1-6; DNA: TGTGCCAGCTCACCGAACTCCGGGACAGAGAATTCACCCCTCCACTTT; CDR3: CASSPNSGTENSPLHF
D: TRBD1; V: TRBV27; size: .; J: TRBJ2-7; DNA: TGTGCCAGCAGTATACCCGGGACAGGGACCTACGAGCAGTACTTC; CDR3: CASSIPGTGTYEQYF
D: TRBD1; V: TRBV30; size: .; J: TRBJ2-5; DNA: TGTGCCTGGAGTGGGGTGGAGACAGGGACCATCCAAGAGACCCAGTACTTC; CDR3: CAWSGVETGTIQETQYF
D: .; V: TRBV30; size: once; J: TRBJ1-5; DNA: TGTGCCTGGACCTCACTTGAGGGACAGCCCCAGCATTTT; CDR3: CAWTSLEGQPQHF
D: TRBD1; V: TRBV11-3; size: .; J: TRBJ2-3; DNA: TGTGCCAGCCTCGGACAGGGAGAAGATACGCAGTATTTT; CDR3: CASLGQGEDTQYF
D: .; V: TRBV7-9; size: .; J: TRBJ1-2; DNA: TGTGCCAGCAGCCCAATTTACGACCCGTACTATGGCTACACCTTC; CDR3: CASSPIYDPYYGYTF
D: .; V: TRBV7-2; size: .; J: TRBJ1-1; DNA: TGTGCCAGCAGCTTAGTTCGCGGAGGGATGGACACTGAAGCTTTCTTT; CDR3: CASSLVRGGMDTEAFF
D: .; V: TRBV18; size: .; J: TRBJ1-5; DNA: TGTGCCAGCTCACGACAGGACAATCAGCCCCAGCATTTT; CDR3: CASSRQDNQPQHF
D: .; V: TRBV27; size: .; J: TRBJ1-4; DNA: TGTGCCAGCAGTTTTTCCGGGGACGCACCAAAACTGTTTTTT; CDR3: CASSFSGDAPKLFF
D: .; V: TRBV7-9; size: .; J: TRBJ1-1; DNA: TGTGCCAGCAGCTTAGGTGCCCCGGGATTGAACACTGAAGCTTTCTTT; CDR3: CASSLGAPGLNTEAFF
D: TRBD2; V: TRBV5-4; size: .; J: TRBJ2-1; DNA: TGTGCCAGCAGCTTGGTGGCGGGGGGTTCCTACAATGAGCAGTTCTTC; CDR3: CASSLVAGGSYNEQFF
D: .; V: TRBV6-5; size: .; J: TRBJ1-2; DNA: TGTGCCAGCAGTTACGATCGGCAGGATGGCTACACCTTC; CDR3: CASSYDRQDGYTF
D: .; V: TRBV4-3; size: .; J: TRBJ2-2; DNA: TGCGCCAGCAGCCATAACCGGGGGGCAACCGGGGAGCTGTTTTTT; CDR3: CASSHNRGATGELFF
D: TRBD2; V: TRBV6-1; size: .; J: TRBJ2-3; DNA: TGTGCCAGCAGTGAAGAAGCGGGGGGGCCAGATACGCAGTATTTT; CDR3: CASSEEAGGPDTQYF